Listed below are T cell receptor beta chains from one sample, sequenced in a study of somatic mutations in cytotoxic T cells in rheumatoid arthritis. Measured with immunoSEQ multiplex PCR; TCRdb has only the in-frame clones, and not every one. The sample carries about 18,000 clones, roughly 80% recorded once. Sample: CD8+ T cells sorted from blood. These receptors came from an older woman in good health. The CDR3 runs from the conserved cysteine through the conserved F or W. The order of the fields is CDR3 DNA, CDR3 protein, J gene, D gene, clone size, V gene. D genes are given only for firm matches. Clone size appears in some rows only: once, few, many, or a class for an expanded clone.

TGTGCCAGCAAAAAAGGTGGGGGTGCAAATCAGCCCCAGCATTTT CASKKGGGANQPQHF TRBJ1-5 - - TRBV27
TGCGCCAGCAGCCCTCCCCCTAGGGGCGGAGGACTTGGCGGGGAGCTGTTTTTT CASSPPPRGGGLGGELFF TRBJ2-2 - - TRBV4-1
TGTGCCTGGAGCCGCCAGGGAAGGAGCAATCAGCCCCAGCATTTT CAWSRQGRSNQPQHF TRBJ1-5 - - TRBV30
TGTGCCAGCAGCTTGGGAGGGCCGCCCTACAATGAGCAGTTCTTC CASSLGGPPYNEQFF TRBJ2-1 TRBD2 - TRBV11-2
TGTGCCAGCAAGGGTAGATCTGAAGCTTTCTTT CASKGRSEAFF TRBJ1-1 - few TRBV2
TGCGCCAGCAGCCAAGAATATGCAGATTCCTACGAGCAGTACTTC CASSQEYADSYEQYF TRBJ2-7 - few TRBV4-1
TGTGCCAGTAGTATAGCCTCAGGGGGCGAGCAGTACTTC CASSIASGGEQYF TRBJ2-7 TRBD1 medium-sized TRBV19
TGTGCCTGGAGTTTTGGGCAGCTCTACGAGCAGTACTTC CAWSFGQLYEQYF TRBJ2-7 - - TRBV30
TGTGCCAGCAGTGGAGGCTCAGGGTCGGGCGAGCAGTACTTC CASSGGSGSGEQYF TRBJ2-7 - - TRBV6-1
TGTGCCAGCACCCCGACGGGCCAGTTCTATGGCTACACCTTC CASTPTGQFYGYTF TRBJ1-2 - few TRBV7-8
TGTGCCAGCAGTCTTTCAGACAGCAGCTCCTACGAGCAGTACTTC CASSLSDSSSYEQYF TRBJ2-7 - - TRBV27
TGTGCCAGCAGTTTGAGGGGGACAGGGACTAACTCCTATAATTCACCCCTCCACTTT CASSLRGTGTNSYNSPLHF TRBJ1-6 TRBD1 - TRBV27
TGTGCCAGCAGCGTATCGGAGGGGCCAAGCTCCTACGAGCAGTACTTC CASSVSEGPSSYEQYF TRBJ2-7 - - TRBV9
TGCGCCAGCAGCCAAGGTCGGTCAGGGGGTGAAGCTTTCTTT CASSQGRSGGEAFF TRBJ1-1 TRBD1 - TRBV4-1
TGTGCCAGCAGTGCTCAGGGTGGGGACAGCACAGATACGCAGTATTTT CASSAQGGDSTDTQYF TRBJ2-3 - - TRBV6-4
TGTGCCAGCAGCACCCGCGCGCGTGGGACTAGATACAATGAGCAGTTCTTC CASSTRARGTRYNEQFF TRBJ2-1 TRBD2 - TRBV4-2
TGTGCCAGCAGCCTCGACAGTCCGGGCCCTTTCTTT CASSLDSPGPFF TRBJ1-1 - - TRBV11-2
TGTGCCAGCCGGGCCTCCGGCACTGAAGCTTTCTTT CASRASGTEAFF TRBJ1-1 - - TRBV6-1
TGTGCCAGCAGCTCCCTCCGACAGGGAGAACAGTACTTC CASSSLRQGEQYF TRBJ2-7 TRBD1 - TRBV5-4
TGTGCCAGCAGTTACTCGTGGGCAGGGGCGTTGGACGAGCAGTACTTC CASSYSWAGALDEQYF TRBJ2-7 - - TRBV6-5
TGTGCCAGCAGCTCCCCGGGACAGGCCTACGAGCAGTACTTC CASSSPGQAYEQYF TRBJ2-7 TRBD1 - TRBV7-9
TGTGCCAGCAGCGCTTCTCGCGGGTTCAGCTATGGCTACACCTTC CASSASRGFSYGYTF TRBJ1-2 - - TRBV6-1
TGTGCCAGCAGTTACGGCAGGGACGAGCAGTACTTC CASSYGRDEQYF TRBJ2-7 - - TRBV6-6
TGTGCCAGCAGCCCCAGACTAGCGGGGGGTTTCGATGAGCAGTTCTTC CASSPRLAGGFDEQFF TRBJ2-1 TRBD2 - TRBV4-2
TGTGCCAGCAGGGGGGGTGGGGACACTGAAGCTTTCTTT CASRGGGDTEAFF TRBJ1-1 - - TRBV5-4
TGTGCCAGCAGCGAAGGGGGATTGAACACTGAAGCTTTCTTT CASSEGGLNTEAFF TRBJ1-1 - few TRBV6-6
TGTGCCAGCAGTTCACACAGGGAACTCACAGATACGCAGTATTTT CASSSHRELTDTQYF TRBJ2-3 - - TRBV27
TGTGCCAGCAGTTATGTTCGCTACAATGAGCAGTTCTTC CASSYVRYNEQFF TRBJ2-1 - - TRBV6-6
TGTGCCAGCAGTGATCCCGGGGGGGCGGTCGAGCAGTACTTC CASSDPGGAVEQYF TRBJ2-7 TRBD2 - TRBV2
TGTGCCAGCAGCCACCGGGACAGATCCTACGAGCAGTACTTC CASSHRDRSYEQYF TRBJ2-7 TRBD1 - TRBV7-9
TGTGCCAGCAGCTCAGGGGGCGCGCACTATGGCTACACCTTC CASSSGGAHYGYTF TRBJ1-2 TRBD1 - TRBV27
TGTGCCAGCAGCCCGCGACTGGGACTAGCACTGTTCTTC CASSPRLGLALFF TRBJ2-1 TRBD2 - TRBV11-3
TGTGCCAGCAGCCCTAGACTAGCGGGAGCTGGGGCCAACGTCCTGACTTTC CASSPRLAGAGANVLTF TRBJ2-6 TRBD2 - TRBV4-2
TGTGCCAGCAGCCCTTCGGACTTCTACGAGCAGTACTTC CASSPSDFYEQYF TRBJ2-7 - - TRBV9
TGTGCCAGCAGTGCCAGGGGTCCGGGGGAGCTGTTTTTT CASSARGPGELFF TRBJ2-2 - - TRBV25-1
TGTGCCAGCAGCCCTCTAACGAACCTACCTAGCGCTAACTATGGCTACACCTTC CASSPLTNLPSANYGYTF TRBJ1-2 - - TRBV14